Shown below are 10 T cell receptor beta chains from a single sample sequenced in a study of Graves' ophthalmopathy and Graves' hyperthyroidism. Amplification of TCR beta CDR3 regions used RNA transcripts. An initial RT-PCR round employing HTBI primers preceded a second-round multiplex PCR. Via MiXCR, TCRdb re-called the multiplex PCR reads, giving one row per CDR3 protein. The sample lists 1 million to 1.3 million distinct CDR3 sequences, about 36% occurring once. The specimen sequenced was peripheral blood or thyroid tissue (not recorded which). The receptor set was obtained from an adult man with Graves' hyperthyroidism.

This clonotype has only a few counts. The chain links TRBV11-2 to TRBJ2-7, with D perhaps matching TRBD1 (5 bases). Germline V gene data show CDR1 as SGHAT and CDR2 as FQNNGV. V lost 2 bases, J lost 3 bases, and 8 bases lay in between. The CDR3 contains 13 residues. The DNA for the CDR3 is TGTGCCAGCAGCTTAATGCAGGGCTACGAGCAGTACTTC. This encodes CASSLMQGYEQYF.

The chain has TRBV7-8 and TRBJ1-6; TRBD1 aligns across 7 bases. J lost 8 bases, V lost 2 bases, and 6 bases had no gene match. Looked up from germline, CDR1 is SGHVS and CDR2 is FQNEAQ. The CDR3 is made up of 15 amino acids. CDR3: CASSLNRGSHSPLHF. DNA of the CDR3: TGTGCCAGCAGCTTAAACAGGGGAAGTCATTCACCCCTCCACTTT.

This chain joins TRBV25-1 and TRBJ1-2, with a weak D call TRBD1 (5 bases). The CDR3 covers 16 residues. Trimming removed 1 base at V and 4 bases at J, with 16 bases between. Looked up from germline, CDR1 is MGHDK and CDR2 is SYGVNS. CDR3 sequence reads: CASSEWGSQDGYGYTF. In DNA form, the CDR3 reads TGTGCCAGCAGTGAATGGGGGTCGCAGGACGGCTATGGCTACACCTTC.

This clonotype was found a few times. The chain has TRBV11-2 and TRBJ2-5; D not certain. The CDR3 runs to 14 residues. From germline, CDR1 is SGHAT and CDR2 FQNNGV. The ends were cut back, 5 bases at V and 2 bases at J, with 12 bases in the middle. The CDR3 sequence is CASSQDPEQETQYF. The CDR3 DNA is TGTGCCAGCAGCCAAGATCCTGAGCAAGAGACCCAGTACTTC.

The count of this clonotype is one. The rearrangement links TRBV9 to TRBJ1-6; perhaps TRBD1 as D (5 bases). Germline V gives CDR1 SGDLS, CDR2 YYNGEE. Trimming removed 0 bases from V and 12 bases from J, with 10 bases in between. This CDR3 contains 13 residues. CDR3 protein: CASSVDTGGPLHF. The CDR3 DNA reads TGTGCCAGCAGCGTAGATACCGGGGGACCCCTCCACTTT.

This clonotype was observed many times. This chain links TRBV10-3 with TRBJ1-4; D not certain. Trimming removed 2 bases at V and 5 bases at J, with 9 bases between. Germline assignment: CDR1 ENHRY and CDR2 SYGVKD. The CDR3 loop spans 14 amino acids. The CDR3 DNA sequence: TGTGCCATCAGTGAGAGGTTGGGAAATGAAAAACTGTTTTTT. It translates to CAISERLGNEKLFF.

This clonotype was picked up a small number of times. V is TRBV12-3 or TRBV12-4 and J is TRBJ1-1; TRBD1 aligns across 8 bases. This CDR3 is 15 amino acids long. Trimming at V came to 4 bases and at J to 1 base, leaving 5 bases not matched to a gene. The CDR3 sequence: CASSSGGSGNTEAFF. The CDR3 region has the DNA TGTGCCAGCAGTTCAGGGGGCTCAGGGAACACTGAAGCTTTCTTT.

This clonotype appeared many times. The chain joins TRBV5-6 to TRBJ2-5, with 11 bases aligning to TRBD2. Germline V lookup: CDR1 SGHDT, CDR2 YYEEEE. CDR3 size: 13 residues. V shed 2 bases and J 9 bases; nucleotides not matched to a gene: 3. The CDR3: CASSFLAGGAQYF. CDR3 DNA sequence: TGTGCCAGCAGCTTCCTAGCGGGGGGAGCCCAGTACTTC.

This clonotype was recorded many times. CDR3 sequence: CASNEELTYEQYF. DNA of the CDR3: TGTGCCAGCAATGAGGAGCTGACCTACGAGCAGTACTTC. The chain combines TRBV6-5 with TRBJ2-7, with no clear D. The CDR3 totals 13 residues. The germline V gene has CDR1 MNHEY and CDR2 SVGAGI. Trimming took 7 bases from V and 2 from J, leaving 12 bases between them.

The rearrangement links TRBV10-3 to TRBJ1-2; perhaps TRBD1 as D (5 bases). The CDR3 runs to 13 residues. Trimming stripped 4 bases from V and 7 bases from J, with 13 bases between. The V gene's germline CDR1 is ENHRY and CDR2 SYGVKD. The CDR3 sequence is CAISARVRFGYTF. The CDR3 DNA reads TGTGCCATCAGTGCCAGGGTTCGGTTTGGCTACACCTTC.